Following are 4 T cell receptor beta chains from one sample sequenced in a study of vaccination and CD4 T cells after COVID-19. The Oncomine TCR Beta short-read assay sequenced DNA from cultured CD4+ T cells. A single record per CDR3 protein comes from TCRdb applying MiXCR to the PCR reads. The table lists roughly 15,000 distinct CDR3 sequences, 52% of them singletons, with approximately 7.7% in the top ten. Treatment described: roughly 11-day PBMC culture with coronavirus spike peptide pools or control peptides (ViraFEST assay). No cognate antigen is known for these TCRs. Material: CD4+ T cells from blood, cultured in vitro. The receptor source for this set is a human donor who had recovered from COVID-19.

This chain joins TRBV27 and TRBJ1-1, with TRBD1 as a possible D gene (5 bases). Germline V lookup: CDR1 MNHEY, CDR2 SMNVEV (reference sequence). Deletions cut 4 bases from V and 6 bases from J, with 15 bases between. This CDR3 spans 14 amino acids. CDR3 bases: TGTGCCAGCAGTTCACTCAGGGCCTCCTCTGAAGCTTTCTTT. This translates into CASSSLRASSEAFF.

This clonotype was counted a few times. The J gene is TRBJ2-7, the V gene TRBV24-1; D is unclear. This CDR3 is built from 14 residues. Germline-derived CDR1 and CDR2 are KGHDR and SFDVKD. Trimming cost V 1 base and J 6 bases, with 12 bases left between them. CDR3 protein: CATSDFPGTGEQYF. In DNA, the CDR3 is TGTGCCACCAGTGATTTTCCAGGCACGGGCGAGCAGTACTTC.

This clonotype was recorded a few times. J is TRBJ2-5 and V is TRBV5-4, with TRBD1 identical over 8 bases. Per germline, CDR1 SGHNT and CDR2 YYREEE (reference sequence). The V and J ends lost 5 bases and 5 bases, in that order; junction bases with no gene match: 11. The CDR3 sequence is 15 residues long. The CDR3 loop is CASSQPTGAGETQYF. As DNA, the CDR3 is TGTGCCAGCAGTCAGCCGACAGGGGCTGGGGAGACCCAGTACTTC. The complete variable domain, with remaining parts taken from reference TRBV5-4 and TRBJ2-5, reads ETGVTQSPTHLIKTRGQQVTLRCSSQSGHNTVSWYQQALGQGPQFIFQYYREEENGRGNFPPRFSGLQFPNYSSELNVNALELDDSALYLCASSQPTGAGETQYFGPGTRLLVL.

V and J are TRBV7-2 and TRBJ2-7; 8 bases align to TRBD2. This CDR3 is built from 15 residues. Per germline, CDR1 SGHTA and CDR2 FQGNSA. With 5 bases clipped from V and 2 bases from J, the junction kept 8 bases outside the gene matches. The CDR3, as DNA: TGTGCCAGCAGCGCAGGACTAGCCCTTACCTACGAGCAGTACTTC. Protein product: CASSAGLALTYEQYF.